The 27 T cell receptor beta chains below come from one sample, sequenced in a study of OX40 agonist ivuxolimab in advanced cancers. Here immunoSEQ multiplex PCR was the method, and the copy in TCRdb shows in-frame clones only, minus some. The data contain around 43,000 clones, around nine tenths of them seen just once; the ten biggest clones take up approximately 13%. Sample: CD4+ or CD8+ T cells sorted from blood, taken in a trial of the OX40 agonist ivuxolimab. Receptors were obtained from an adult with an advanced solid tumor such as melanoma, head and neck, liver or kidney cancer.

A note on this clone: The conserved phenylalanine or tryptophan normally closing the CDR3 is absent here, so this likely arose from a read error. The rearrangement uses TRBV5-6 and TRBJ1-6, with D hard to call. The V gene lost 1 base and the J gene lost 9 bases, with 17 bases spanning the gap. Germline assignment: CDR1 SGHDT and CDR2 YYEEEE. This CDR3 has 16 residues. The CDR3 coding sequence is TGTGCCAGCAGCTTGTCTGGTGCGGGGAATGTTTCACCCCTCCACCTT. Amino acid sequence: CASSLSGAGNVSPLHL.

The chain carries TRBV4-1 and TRBJ1-2; D ambiguous. V lost 0 bases and J lost 7, with 9 bases in between. Germline V gives CDR1 MGHRA, CDR2 YSYEKL. The CDR3 totals 13 residues. CDR3 in amino acids: CASSQDLESGYTF. The CDR3, as DNA: TGCGCCAGCAGCCAAGATCTGGAGAGTGGCTACACCTTC.

V usage is TRBV28 and J usage is TRBJ2-7; TRBD2 might be the D (6 bases). V lost 6 bases, J lost 3 bases, and 9 bases lay in between. The CDR3 extends over 12 amino acids. Per the germline V gene, CDR1 is MDHEN and CDR2 is SYDVKM. The CDR3 nucleotides read TGTGCCAGCAGATTGGGACTCTACGAGCAGTACTTC. This gives the protein CASRLGLYEQYF.

The chain has TRBV2 and TRBJ1-3; no firm D call. V dropped 8 bases and J dropped 0 bases, with 8 bases sitting between them. Per the germline V gene, CDR1 is SNHLY and CDR2 is FYNNEI. The CDR3 has 13 amino acids. CDR3 amino acids: CASEEGSGNTIYF. CDR3 nucleotides: TGTGCCAGCGAGGAAGGCTCTGGAAACACCATATATTTT.

The V and J genes are TRBV27 and TRBJ2-1, with D perhaps given as TRBD1 or TRBD2 (6 bases each). CDR1 MNHEY and CDR2 SMNVEV come from the germline V gene (reference sequence). The CDR3 is made up of 15 amino acids. Trimming cost V 5 bases and J 3 bases, with 14 bases left between them. The CDR3 loop is CASSLGGPYYNEQFF. The CDR3 nucleotides read TGTGCCAGCAGTCTTGGGGGGCCCTACTACAATGAGCAGTTCTTC.

The rearrangement links TRBV15 to TRBJ2-5, with 7 nucleotides matching TRBD1. Germline V gene lookup returns CDR1 LNHNV and CDR2 YYDKDF (reference sequence). J was trimmed by 3 bases and V by 1 base; bases with no gene match: 5. The CDR3 runs to 15 residues. The DNA for the CDR3 is TGTGCCACCAGCAGAGCCGATACAGGGGAAGAGACCCAGTACTTC. This translates into CATSRADTGEETQYF.

V usage is TRBV7-9 and J usage is TRBJ2-5; no clear D. In germline, CDR1 is SEHNR, CDR2 FQNEAQ (reference sequence). V dropped 4 bases and J dropped 0 bases, with 3 bases sitting between them. CDR3 size: 12 residues. In DNA form, the CDR3 reads TGTGCCAGCAGCTCGTACCAAGAGACCCAGTACTTC. Its protein product is CASSSYQETQYF.

The genes are TRBV11-2 and TRBJ2-7; the match to TRBD1 covers 7 bases. The V gene end was trimmed by 1 base and the J gene end by 0 bases; junction bases not matched to a gene: 9. The CDR3 totals 17 residues. Germline CDR1 is SGHAT and CDR2 is FQNNGV. The CDR3 DNA sequence: TGTGCCAGCAGCTTAGGGGACAGCCGATTTAACTCCTACGAGCAGTACTTC. Its translation is CASSLGDSRFNSYEQYF.

This sequence joins TRBV7-9 and TRBJ2-7, with TRBD2 as a possible D gene (7 bases). The CDR3 loop spans 15 amino acids. The V end lost 1 base, the J end lost 3 bases, and 13 bases lay between the germline ends. Germline V CDR1 and CDR2: SEHNR, FQNEAQ (reference sequence). CDR3 protein: CASSLGRGGFYEQYF. The CDR3 DNA reads TGTGCCAGCAGCTTAGGGAGGGGGGGCTTCTACGAGCAGTACTTC.

The chain employs TRBV7-9 and TRBJ1-2; D gene unclear. Germline CDR1 SEHNR, CDR2 FQNEAQ (reference sequence). The V gene lost 5 bases and the J gene lost 6 bases, with 13 bases spanning the gap. CDR3 length: 13 amino acids. The chain's CDR3 is CASSHNDGDGYTF. The DNA for the CDR3 is TGTGCCAGCAGCCATAACGACGGTGATGGCTACACCTTC.

The chain is built from TRBV19 and TRBJ1-3; 7 nucleotides align to TRBD1. This CDR3 contains 18 residues. Germline V gene sequence: CDR1 LNHDA, CDR2 SQIVND (reference sequence). The J segment lost 0 bases and the V segment lost 3 bases, leaving 11 bases of the junction unmatched. CDR3 loop: CASSILAGTAISGNTIYF. CDR3 in DNA: TGTGCCAGTAGTATCTTAGCGGGGACAGCCATCTCTGGAAACACCATATATTTT.

The chain is built from TRBV9 and TRBJ1-2; D unresolved. In germline, CDR1 is SGDLS, CDR2 YYNGEE. The CDR3 has 15 amino acids. The V and J ends lost 3 bases and 0 bases respectively, with 12 bases between them. DNA for the CDR3: TGTGCCAGCAGCGAGATGCCGGGAGCTAACTATGGCTACACCTTC. It encodes CASSEMPGANYGYTF. The full variable domain, its missing parts supplied by reference TRBV9 and TRBJ1-2, is DSGVTQTPKHLITATGQRVTLRCSPRSGDLSVYWYQQSLDQGLQFLIQYYNGEERAKGNILERFSAQQFPDLHSELNLSSLELGDSALYFCASSEMPGANYGYTFGSGTRLTVV.

The chain recombines TRBV9 with TRBJ1-5, with unresolved D. The CDR3 totals 14 residues. In germline, CDR1 is SGDLS, CDR2 YYNGEE. V was clipped by 0 bases and J by 0 bases, with 4 bases between them. The CDR3 coding sequence is TGTGCCAGCAGCGTAGCAGATAGCAATCAGCCCCAGCATTTT. Encoded protein: CASSVADSNQPQHF.

The chain uses TRBV27 and TRBJ2-7, with unresolved D. The CDR3 runs 13 residues. Trimming took 0 bases from V and 2 from J, leaving 5 bases between them. The germline gives CDR1 MNHEY, CDR2 SMNVEV (reference sequence). CDR3 nucleotides: TGTGCCAGCAGTTTATCGACCACCTACGAGCAGTACTTC. Protein: CASSLSTTYEQYF.

This chain uses TRBV11-2 with TRBJ2-7; TRBD1 matches 7 bases. This CDR3 spans 14 amino acids. Germline CDR1 reads SGHAT; CDR2 reads FQNNGV. V dropped 7 bases and J dropped 4; count of bases not matched to a gene: 10. The CDR3: CASIKTSTGYEQYF. The CDR3 DNA sequence: TGTGCCAGCATCAAAACCTCGACAGGGTACGAGCAGTACTTC.

The chain is built from TRBV6-6 and TRBJ1-5, with D perhaps matching TRBD1 (6 bases). CDR3 size: 15 residues. From germline, CDR1 is MNHNY and CDR2 SVGAGI (reference sequence). The V gene lost 10 bases and the J gene lost 3 bases, with 19 bases spanning the gap. The CDR3 region has the DNA TGTGCCACGTTTGACAGGCAGGGCCACAATCAGCCCCAGCATTTT. Encoded protein: CATFDRQGHNQPQHF.

The CDR3 DNA reads as TGTGCCAGCAGCTTAAGGGGGCTAGCGGGGATAGGAGAGACCCAGTACTTC. Its protein is CASSLRGLAGIGETQYF. The chain has TRBV7-9 and TRBJ2-5; TRBD2 matches 9 bases. Germline CDR1 and CDR2: SEHNR and FQNEAQ (reference sequence). The trim removed 2 bases at V and 4 bases at J, leaving 11 bases unmatched. CDR3 length: 17 amino acids.

This clone was seen just once. The chain recombines TRBV29-1 with TRBJ1-3, with D unclear. V was pared by 4 bases and J by 0 bases, with 10 bases between. The CDR3 is made up of 14 amino acids. Germline V gene lookup returns CDR1 SQVTM and CDR2 ANQGSEA. CDR3: CSVVGVDSGNTIYF. For the CDR3, the DNA is TGCAGCGTTGTTGGTGTTGACTCTGGAAACACCATATATTTT.

The chain couples TRBV6-6 to TRBJ1-2, with a tentative D call TRBD1 (6 bases). CDR1 and CDR2 from the germline V gene are MNHNY and SVGAGI (reference sequence). The CDR3 runs to 13 residues. Trimming removed 6 bases at V and 1 base at J, with 9 bases between. CDR3 sequence: CASSEQGNYGYTF. In DNA form, the CDR3 reads TGTGCCAGCAGCGAACAGGGTAACTATGGCTACACCTTC.

This sequence joins TRBV6-5 and TRBJ1-2; unclear D gene. Germline CDR1 MNHEY, CDR2 SVGAGI. V dropped 2 bases and J dropped 7 bases, with 17 bases sitting between them. The CDR3 is 15 amino acids. The CDR3, as DNA: TGTGCCAGCAGTTACGAGAACCGCGGGCTAAGTGGCTACACCTTC. It yields the protein CASSYENRGLSGYTF.

CDR3 amino acids: CASSLWGRVGETQYF. The CDR3 coding sequence is TGTGCCAGCAGTTTATGGGGGAGGGTTGGAGAGACCCAGTACTTC. The V call is TRBV28, the J call TRBJ2-5, with 7 bases that match TRBD2. In germline, CDR1 is MDHEN, CDR2 SYDVKM. The CDR3 is made up of 15 amino acids. J gave up 4 bases and V 0 bases, and 5 bases lay outside the gene matches.

DNA for the CDR3: TGTGCCAGCAGCTCCGGGGGGACTGAAGCTTTCTTT. Translating gives CASSSGGTEAFF. This chain links TRBV5-6 with TRBJ1-1; D perhaps matches TRBD1 (5 bases). The CDR3 length is 12 residues. V lost 3 bases to trimming and J lost 5 bases, with 8 bases between them. Germline loops: CDR1 SGHDT, CDR2 YYEEEE. Drawing the rest from reference TRBV5-6 and TRBJ1-1, the complete variable domain is DAGVTQSPTHLIKTRGQQVTLRCSPKSGHDTVSWYQQALGQGPQFIFQYYEEEERQRGNFPDRFSGHQFPNYSSELNVNALLLGDSALYLCASSSGGTEAFFGQGTRLTVV.

This clone was counted ten times or more. Here the CDR3 DNA reads TGTGCCAGCAGTTACGAGCGTAGGGGCAACTATGGCTACACCTTC. This sequence encodes CASSYERRGNYGYTF. The chain employs TRBV6-6 and TRBJ1-2, with D maybe TRBD1 (5 bases). The CDR3 contains 15 residues. In germline, CDR1 is MNHNY, CDR2 SVGAGI (reference sequence). Trimming removed 2 bases from V and 2 bases from J, with 12 bases in between.

V usage is TRBV29-1 and J usage is TRBJ2-1; a weak D match, TRBD1 (5 bases). With 4 bases removed from V and 7 bases from J, the gap between germline ends came to 8 bases. Germline V gives CDR1 SQVTM, CDR2 ANQGSEA. The CDR3 is made up of 11 amino acids. The CDR3, as DNA: TGCAGCGTTGTCAGGGATAATGAGCAGTTCTTC. This translates into CSVVRDNEQFF.

This sequence joins TRBV6-1 and TRBJ2-3, with 8 bases that match TRBD1. Per germline, CDR1 MNHNS and CDR2 SASEGT. V was pared by 6 bases and J by 4 bases, with 6 bases of the junction left unmatched. The CDR3 runs to 14 residues. The CDR3 DNA sequence: TGTGCCAGCAGAGCGGACAGGGAGGCAGATACGCAGTATTTT. This codes for CASRADREADTQYF.

The rearrangement links TRBV6-5 to TRBJ1-1, with D tentatively TRBD1 (6 bases). The CDR3 has 13 residues. Germline V gene data show CDR1 as MNHEY and CDR2 as SVGAGI. Deletions cut 5 bases from V and 4 bases from J, with 11 bases between. CDR3 coding DNA: TGTGCCAGCAGTACAGGGCCAGGCACTGAAGCTTTCTTT. Its translation: CASSTGPGTEAFF.

This clone has more than one count but fewer than ten. This chain uses TRBV5-6 with TRBJ1-1, with TRBD1 as a possible D gene (5 bases). V was trimmed by 3 bases and J by 5 bases, leaving 14 bases between them. Germline CDR1 reads SGHDT; CDR2 reads YYEEEE. The CDR3 length is 14 residues. CDR3 loop: CASSWSGRGTEAFF. CDR3 DNA: TGTGCCAGCAGCTGGTCAGGGAGAGGGACTGAAGCTTTCTTT.